This T cell receptor (beta chain) was sequenced for a study of Ad26.COV2.S vaccination and SARS-CoV-2 variants (dated by TCRdb to the early 2020s). With respect to the entire study: Donors in the vaccine arm were drawn from COV1001, a phase I-IIa trial of Ad26.COV2.S in healthy adults that was multicentre, randomized, double-blind and placebo-controlled. TCRbeta repertoire sequencing was used to assess the specificity and breadth of SARS-CoV-2-reactive T cell receptors after Ad26.COV2.S vaccination. Participants in the trial were split at random into five groups of five each, receiving low-dose or high-dose Ad26.COV2.S once or twice, or else placebo on both occasions. Throughout the experiments and outcome assessment, investigators stayed blinded to trial group allocation. Ad26.COV2.S was administered intramuscularly at a dose of 5x10^10 or 1x10^11 viral particles, either as one shot or as two shots given 56 days apart. The TCR-sequenced set comprised around 30 samples: roughly 19 Ad26.COV2.S vaccine recipients, 5 placebo recipients and 8 SARS-CoV-2 convalescent individuals. Broad study findings and their caveats: The authors noted that the TCR breadth and depth analyses may have underestimated total T cell responses. Substantial breadth of spike-specific CD8+ and CD4+ T cell responses was reported after vaccination. Ad26.COV2.S recipients had higher spike-specific TCR breadth than placebo recipients (P = 0.0014). Vaccine and placebo recipients had comparable non-spike TCR breadth, which fits with the vaccine containing only spike. The study was not powered to compare responses between vaccine doses or regimens.

Worth noting for this clone: The antigen it recognizes is unknown. No base-level quality is on record; no much larger clone is a single base apart.

The germline V gene (reference sequence) specifies MNHEY as CDR1 and SMNVEV as CDR2. The CDR3, from cysteine to phenylalanine, totals 14 residues. Left in the record is the CDR3 DNA by itself, 42 bases read in frame from the first base. Trimming accounts for 4 bases at V and 7 bases at J, while the number of junction bases matched to no gene is 9. The sample's treatment or condition label, in plain terms: 19 received Ad26.COV2.S at low or high dose, single or two shots; about five received placebo; per-sample allocation not given. For vaccine and placebo recipients, the sequenced repertoires came from samples collected on day 63 after the first injection. Cohort 1b enrolled 20 to 30 adults aged 18-55 years at a single site in Boston, USA, between 29 July and 7 August 2020. Ad26.COV2.S consisted of a replication-incompetent adenovirus type 26 vector by which a prefusion-stabilized SARS-CoV-2 spike protein from the original Wuhan strain was expressed.

The immunoSEQ Assay was used to sequence TCRbeta CDR3 regions. After extraction, genomic DNA underwent amplification by bias-controlled multiplex PCR, followed by high-throughput sequencing. The original pipeline was this. To quantify the absolute abundance of each unique TCRbeta CDR3 region, sequences were collapsed and filtered. T cell fraction was estimated by normalizing TCRbeta template counts to usable DNA, which was measured by amplifying reference genes present in all nucleated cells. Repertoire TCRs were annotated as SARS-CoV-2-specific when V gene, CDR3 amino acid sequence and J gene were exactly matched to a known reactive TCR set. MIRA supplied the reference SARS-CoV-2 TCR set, which was filtered for enrichment in COVID-19-positive ImmuneCODE repertoires so that public or cross-reactive TCRs were removed. Drawing on the MIRA antigens, annotated TCRs were analysed further at the level of specific ORF or position within ORF. Breadth was defined as the number of annotated unique rearrangements divided by the total number of unique productive rearrangements, and depth was defined as the summed frequency of the annotated unique rearrangements. Two-sided Wilcoxon rank-sum tests were used to compare TCR breadth between groups. TCRdb holds this immuneACCESS table with in-frame rearrangements only. Some clones are missing; in checked studies, unresolved V genes explain under half, and the rest has no known cause. V and J calls and clone size are as listed in that table; D and trimming were resolved from the DNA. This sample has a few hundred thousand clones in its table, and about 90% of those were observed once. The ten biggest clones cover roughly 3.5% of the sample.

The rearranged chain carries TRBV27 and TRBJ2-7, with TRBD1 matching 8 junction bases. The sequencing used peripheral blood, collected in a trial of Ad26.COV2.S vaccine versus placebo. This TCR was recovered from a person between 18 and 60 years old who received the Ad26.COV2.S COVID-19 vaccine or a placebo. CDR3 loop: CASSYGQGVWEQYF. The nucleotides are TGTGCCAGCAGTTATGGACAGGGAGTTTGGGAGCAGTACTTC.